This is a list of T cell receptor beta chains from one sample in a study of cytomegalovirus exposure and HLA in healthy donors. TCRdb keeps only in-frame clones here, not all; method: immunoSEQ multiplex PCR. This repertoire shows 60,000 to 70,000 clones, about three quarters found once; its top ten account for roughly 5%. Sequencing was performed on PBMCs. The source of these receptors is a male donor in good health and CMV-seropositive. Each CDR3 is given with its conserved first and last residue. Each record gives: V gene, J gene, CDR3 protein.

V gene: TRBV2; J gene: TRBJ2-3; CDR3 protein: CASSEGSGGSNTDTQYF
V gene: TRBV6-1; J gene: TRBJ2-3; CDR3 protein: CASSELAGGPDTQYF
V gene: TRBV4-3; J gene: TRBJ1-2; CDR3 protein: CASSQEGQGGGYTF
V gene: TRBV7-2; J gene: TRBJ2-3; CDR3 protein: CASSPVPAGGGNTQYF
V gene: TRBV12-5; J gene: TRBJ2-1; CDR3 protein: CASGLARDEQFF
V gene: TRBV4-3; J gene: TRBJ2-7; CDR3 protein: CASSQEDRGLDEQYF
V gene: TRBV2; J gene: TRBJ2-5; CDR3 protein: CASSVTGTSGFETQYF
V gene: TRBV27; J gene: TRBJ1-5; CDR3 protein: CASSGDRAGNQPQHF
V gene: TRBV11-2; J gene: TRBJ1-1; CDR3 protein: CASSLDGGRNTEAFF
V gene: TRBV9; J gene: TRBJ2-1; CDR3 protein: CASSPVRGSLPFF
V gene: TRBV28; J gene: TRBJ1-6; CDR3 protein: CASSLARAAYNSPLHF
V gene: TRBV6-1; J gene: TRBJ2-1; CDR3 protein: CASSGSNGGRVQGEQFF
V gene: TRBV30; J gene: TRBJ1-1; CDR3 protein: CAWSVHSGGGAFF
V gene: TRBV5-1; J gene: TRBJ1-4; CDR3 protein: CASSAADDGVEKLFF
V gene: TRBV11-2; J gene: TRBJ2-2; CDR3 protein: CASSSTGFGELFF
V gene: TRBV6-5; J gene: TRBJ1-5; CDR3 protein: CASSPQGLGQPQHF
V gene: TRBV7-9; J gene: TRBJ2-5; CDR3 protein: CASSSSGVQETQYF
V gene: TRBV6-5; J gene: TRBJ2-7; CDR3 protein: CASSFTGEQYF
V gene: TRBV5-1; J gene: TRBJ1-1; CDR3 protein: CASSVSPGTGGTEAFF
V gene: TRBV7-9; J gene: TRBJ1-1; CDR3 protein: CASSLSADYRGDTEAFF
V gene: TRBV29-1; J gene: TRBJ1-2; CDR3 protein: CSAGDSGLHGYTF
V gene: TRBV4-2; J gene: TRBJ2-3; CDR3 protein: CASSQDLAGGPDTQYF
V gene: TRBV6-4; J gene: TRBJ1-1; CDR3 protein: CASPAGRVLWNTEAFF
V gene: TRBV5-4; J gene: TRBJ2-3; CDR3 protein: CASSLWAGGPDTQYF
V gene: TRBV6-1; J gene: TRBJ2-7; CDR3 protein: CASRGPRGSSYEQYF
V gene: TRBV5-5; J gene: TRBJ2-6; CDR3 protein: CASNPGHQSSGANVLTF
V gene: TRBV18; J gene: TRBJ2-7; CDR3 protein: CASSGGLGEQYF
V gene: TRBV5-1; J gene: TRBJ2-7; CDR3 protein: CASSHGTGSYEQYF
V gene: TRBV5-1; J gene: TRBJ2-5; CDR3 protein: CASSLGGQGETQYF
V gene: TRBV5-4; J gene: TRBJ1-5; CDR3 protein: CASSYTGSNQPQHF
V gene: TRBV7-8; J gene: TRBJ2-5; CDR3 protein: CASSLVYSYQETQYF
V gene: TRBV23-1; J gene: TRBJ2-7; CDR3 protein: CASSQSWRETYEQYF
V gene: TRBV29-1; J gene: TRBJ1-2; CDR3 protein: CSVLGQGSGGYTF
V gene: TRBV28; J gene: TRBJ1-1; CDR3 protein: CASSSPKEVGPEAFF
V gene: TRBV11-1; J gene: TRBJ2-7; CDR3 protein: CASSLQGRSSYEQYF
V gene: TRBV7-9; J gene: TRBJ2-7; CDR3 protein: CASSPAGLAGFGEQYF
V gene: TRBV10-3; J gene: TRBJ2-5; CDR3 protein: CATGLAGYQETQYF
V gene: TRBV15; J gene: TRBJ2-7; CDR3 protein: CATSRKREGSYEQYF
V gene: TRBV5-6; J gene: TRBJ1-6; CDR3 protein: CASSLANSPLHF
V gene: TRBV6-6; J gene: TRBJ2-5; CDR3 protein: CASSPVGKSQYF
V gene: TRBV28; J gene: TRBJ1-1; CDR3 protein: CASSFRRNTEAFF
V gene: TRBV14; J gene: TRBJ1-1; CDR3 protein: CASSRVPGGTEAFF
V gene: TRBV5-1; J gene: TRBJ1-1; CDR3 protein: CASSGTLNTEAFF
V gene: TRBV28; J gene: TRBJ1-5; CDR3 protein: CASSGWAITGVNSNQPQHF
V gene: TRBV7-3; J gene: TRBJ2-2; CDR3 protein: CASSLDPRTSEEGELFF
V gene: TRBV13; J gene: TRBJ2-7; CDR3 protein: CASSNRDRGSYEQYF
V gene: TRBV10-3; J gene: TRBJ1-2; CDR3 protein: CAIRGQDYGYTF
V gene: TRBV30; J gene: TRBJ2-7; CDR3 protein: CAWSRGGLYEQYF
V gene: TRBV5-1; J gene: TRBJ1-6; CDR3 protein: CASSQGQGGSSFTLHF
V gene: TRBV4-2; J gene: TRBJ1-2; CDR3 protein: CASSQDLTRPTGYTF